This T cell receptor (beta chain) was observed in a study of T-cell reconstitution after alpha-beta-depleted transplantation in children. The CDR3 extends over 17 amino acids. Germline values: CDR1 SGHTA, CDR2 FQGNSA. V gave up 0 bases and J gave up 5 bases, with 18 bases separating them. During its preparation, the TCRbeta library received unique molecular identifiers. TCRdb passed the PCR reads through MiXCR, listing each CDR3 protein once. The table shows 500,000 to 600,000 distinct CDR3 sequences, with roughly 33% occurring only once. This rearrangement joins TRBV7-2 to TRBJ2-3; tentatively, D is TRBD2 (6 bases). The specimen comprised PBMCs from the stem cell graft donor, sampled from the stem cell graft. This clonotype was obtained from a human donor who donated a stem cell graft to a child with aplastic anemia. CDR3 loop: CASSLAAPSGSGDTQYF. In DNA, the CDR3 is TGTGCCAGCAGCTTAGCGGCCCCCAGCGGGTCGGGAGATACGCAGTATTTT.